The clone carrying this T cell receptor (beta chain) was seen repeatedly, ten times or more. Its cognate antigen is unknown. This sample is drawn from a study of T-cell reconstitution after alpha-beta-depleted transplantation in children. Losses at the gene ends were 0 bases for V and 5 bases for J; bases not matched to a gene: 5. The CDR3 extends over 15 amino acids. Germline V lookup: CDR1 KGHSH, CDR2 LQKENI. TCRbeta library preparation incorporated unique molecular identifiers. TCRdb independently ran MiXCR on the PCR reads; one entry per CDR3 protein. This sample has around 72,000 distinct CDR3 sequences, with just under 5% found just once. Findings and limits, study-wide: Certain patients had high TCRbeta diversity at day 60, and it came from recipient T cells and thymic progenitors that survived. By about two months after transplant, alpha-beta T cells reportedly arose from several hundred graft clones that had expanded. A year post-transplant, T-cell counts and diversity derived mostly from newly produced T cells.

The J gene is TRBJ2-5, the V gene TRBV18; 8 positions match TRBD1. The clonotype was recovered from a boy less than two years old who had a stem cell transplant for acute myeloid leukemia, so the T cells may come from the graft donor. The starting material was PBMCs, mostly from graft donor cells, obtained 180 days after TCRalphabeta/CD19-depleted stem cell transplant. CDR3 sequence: CASSPPDRARETQYF. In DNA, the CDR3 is TGTGCCAGCTCACCACCGGACAGGGCTCGGGAGACCCAGTACTTC.